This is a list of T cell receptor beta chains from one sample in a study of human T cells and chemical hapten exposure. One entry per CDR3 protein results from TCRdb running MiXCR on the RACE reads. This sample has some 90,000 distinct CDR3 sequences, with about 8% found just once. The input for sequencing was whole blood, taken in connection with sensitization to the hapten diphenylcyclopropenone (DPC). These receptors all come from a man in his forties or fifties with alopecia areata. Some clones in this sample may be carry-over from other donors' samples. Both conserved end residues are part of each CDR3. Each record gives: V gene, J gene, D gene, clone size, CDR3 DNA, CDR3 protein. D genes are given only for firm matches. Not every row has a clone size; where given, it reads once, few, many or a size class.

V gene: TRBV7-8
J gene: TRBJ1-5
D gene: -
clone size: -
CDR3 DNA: TGTGCCAGCAGCTTCCGGGACGGAGATCAGCCCCAGCATTTT
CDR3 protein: CASSFRDGDQPQHF

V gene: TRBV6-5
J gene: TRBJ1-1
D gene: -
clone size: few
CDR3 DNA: TGTGCCAGCAGTTACGGGGGTAGAGTCACTGAAGCTTTCTTT
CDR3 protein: CASSYGGRVTEAFF

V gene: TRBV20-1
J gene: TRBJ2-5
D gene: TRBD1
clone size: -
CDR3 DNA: TGCAGTGCTTCACCGGGACAGCAACAAGAGACCCAGTACTTC
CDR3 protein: CSASPGQQQETQYF

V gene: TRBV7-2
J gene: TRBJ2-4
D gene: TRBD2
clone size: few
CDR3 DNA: TGTGCCAGCAGCCCAGGACTAGCGGGTGACATTCAGTACTTC
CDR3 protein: CASSPGLAGDIQYF

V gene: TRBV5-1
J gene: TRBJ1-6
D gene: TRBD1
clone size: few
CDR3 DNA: TGCGCCAGCAGCGGAGGACAGGACTATTCACCCCTCCACTTT
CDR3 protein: CASSGGQDYSPLHF

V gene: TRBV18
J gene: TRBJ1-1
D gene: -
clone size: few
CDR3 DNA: TGTGCCAGCTCAGGTGGCGGGCCGAACACTGAAGCTTTCTTT
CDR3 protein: CASSGGGPNTEAFF

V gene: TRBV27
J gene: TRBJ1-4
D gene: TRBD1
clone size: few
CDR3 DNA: TGTGCCAGCAAACAAGGGACAGCTAAACTGTTTTTT
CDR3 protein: CASKQGTAKLFF

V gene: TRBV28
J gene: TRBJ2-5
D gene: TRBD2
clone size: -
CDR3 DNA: TGTGCCAGTCATAGGCTAGCGGGAGGAGAGACCCAGTACTTC
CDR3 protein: CASHRLAGGETQYF

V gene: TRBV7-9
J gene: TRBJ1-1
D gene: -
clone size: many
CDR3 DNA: TGTGCCAGCAGCAAAAGGGGAGGGGTGGGCATGAACACTGAAGCTTTCTTT
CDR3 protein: CASSKRGGVGMNTEAFF

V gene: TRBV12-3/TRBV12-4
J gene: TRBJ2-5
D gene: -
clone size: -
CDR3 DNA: TGTGCCAGCTCTTTCGGGGGAGGCCATCACCAAGAGACCCAGTACTTC
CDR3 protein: CASSFGGGHHQETQYF

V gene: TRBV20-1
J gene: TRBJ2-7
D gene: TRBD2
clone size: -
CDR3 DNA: TGCAGTGCTAGATCGGAGACTAGCGGGAGGGCAATCTACGAGCAGTACTTC
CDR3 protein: CSARSETSGRAIYEQYF

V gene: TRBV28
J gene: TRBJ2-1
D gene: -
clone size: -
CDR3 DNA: TGTGCCAGCAGTCGAGCTTACAATGAGCAGTTCTTC
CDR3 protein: CASSRAYNEQFF

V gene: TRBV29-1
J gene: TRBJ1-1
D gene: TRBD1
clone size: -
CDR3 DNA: TGCAGCGTTGGGAATTCCAGGGGGCTGAACACTGAAGCTTTCTTT
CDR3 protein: CSVGNSRGLNTEAFF

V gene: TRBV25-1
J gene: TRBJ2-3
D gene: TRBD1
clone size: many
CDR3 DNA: TGTGCCAGCACCCGGGACAGGGCAGATACGCAGTATTTT
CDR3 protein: CASTRDRADTQYF

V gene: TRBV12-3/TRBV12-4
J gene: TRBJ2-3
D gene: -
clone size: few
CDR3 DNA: TGTGCCAGCAGTTTCCAAGAGACGATGCGATATACGCAGTATTTT
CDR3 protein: CASSFQETMRYTQYF

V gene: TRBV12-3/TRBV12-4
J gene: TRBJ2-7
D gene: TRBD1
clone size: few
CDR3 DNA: TGTGCCAGCAGTTTTGAGCTCGGACAGGGTCGCCACGAGCAGTACTTC
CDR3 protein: CASSFELGQGRHEQYF

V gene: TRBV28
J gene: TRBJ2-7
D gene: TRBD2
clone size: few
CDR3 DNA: TGTGCCGCAAGCGGGAGTCCGTCCTACGAGCAGTACTTC
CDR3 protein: CAASGSPSYEQYF

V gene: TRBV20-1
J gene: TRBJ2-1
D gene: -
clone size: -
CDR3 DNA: TGCAGTGCTTGGACTGGGAACGACAATGAGCAGTTCTTC
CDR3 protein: CSAWTGNDNEQFF

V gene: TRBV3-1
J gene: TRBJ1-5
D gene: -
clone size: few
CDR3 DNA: TGTGCCAGCAGCCAGACAGAAACAAACAATCAGCCCCAGCATTTT
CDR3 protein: CASSQTETNNQPQHF

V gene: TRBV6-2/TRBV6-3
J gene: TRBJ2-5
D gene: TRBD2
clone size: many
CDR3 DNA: TGTGCCAGCAATGCGGGAGGGGCCCAGTACTTC
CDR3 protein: CASNAGGAQYF

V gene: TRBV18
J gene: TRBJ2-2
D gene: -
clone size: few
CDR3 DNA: TGTGCCAGCTCACCTAAAGGCGGGGAGCTGTTTTTT
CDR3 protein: CASSPKGGELFF

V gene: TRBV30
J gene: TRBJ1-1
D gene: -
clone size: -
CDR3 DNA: TGTGCCTGGAGTGTACTAACATCTATGAACACTGAAGCTTTCTTT
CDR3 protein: CAWSVLTSMNTEAFF

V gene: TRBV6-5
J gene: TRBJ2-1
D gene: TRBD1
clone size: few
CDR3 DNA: TGTGCCAGCAGTTTCGACAGGGGGAAATACAATGAGCAGTTCTTC
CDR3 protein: CASSFDRGKYNEQFF

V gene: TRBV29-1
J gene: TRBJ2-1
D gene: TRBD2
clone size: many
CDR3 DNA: TGCAGCGTTGTTTGGCTAGCGGGAGTAAATGAGCAGTTCTTC
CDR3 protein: CSVVWLAGVNEQFF

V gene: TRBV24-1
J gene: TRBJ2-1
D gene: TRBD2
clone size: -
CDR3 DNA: TGTGCCACCAGTGAGTCAGATAGCGGGACCTCCTACAATGAGCAGTTCTTC
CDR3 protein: CATSESDSGTSYNEQFF

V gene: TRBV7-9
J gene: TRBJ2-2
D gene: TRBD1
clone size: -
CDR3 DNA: TGTGCCAGCAGCTTACAGGGGGCCGGGGAGCTGTTTTTT
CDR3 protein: CASSLQGAGELFF

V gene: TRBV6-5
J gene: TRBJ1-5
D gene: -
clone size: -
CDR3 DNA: TGTGCCAGCAGTTTAGATTACGCGGATCAGCCCCAGCATTTT
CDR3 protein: CASSLDYADQPQHF

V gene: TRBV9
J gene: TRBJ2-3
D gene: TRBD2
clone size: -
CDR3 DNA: TGTGCCAGCAGTCAACAGGGATCGCGGGGGGCAGATACGCAGTATTTT
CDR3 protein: CASSQQGSRGADTQYF

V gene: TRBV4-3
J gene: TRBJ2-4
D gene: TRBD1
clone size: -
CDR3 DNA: TGCGCCAGCAGCCAAGAACAGGGGGCCCGGTCCGTCAAAAACATTCAGTACTTC
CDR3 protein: CASSQEQGARSVKNIQYF

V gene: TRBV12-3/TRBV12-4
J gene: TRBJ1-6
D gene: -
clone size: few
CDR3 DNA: TGTGCCAGCAGGCGCGAAGGGCAGAAATCACCCCTCCACTTT
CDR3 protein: CASRREGQKSPLHF

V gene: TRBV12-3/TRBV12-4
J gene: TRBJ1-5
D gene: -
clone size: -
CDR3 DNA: TGTGCCAGCAGTTTAAATAAGGGAACGGGCAATCAGCCCCAGCATTTT
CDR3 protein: CASSLNKGTGNQPQHF

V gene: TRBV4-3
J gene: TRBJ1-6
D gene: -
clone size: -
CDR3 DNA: TGCGCCAGCAGCCAAGAAATTTTGGAGACAGGAGGGTATTTGGGGCTTAATTCACCCCTCCACTTT
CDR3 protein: CASSQEILETGGYLGLNSPLHF